The 23 T cell receptor beta chains below come from one sample, sequenced in a study of OX40 agonist ivuxolimab in advanced cancers. TCRdb's table, derived via immunoSEQ multiplex PCR, lists solely in-frame clones and lacks some. Of 70,000 to 85,000 clones listed, about nine tenths are singletons. The source was CD4+ or CD8+ T cells sorted from blood, collected in a trial of the OX40 agonist ivuxolimab. The receptors originated from an adult with an advanced solid tumor such as melanoma, head and neck, liver or kidney cancer.

The CDR3, as DNA: TGTGCCAGTAGTATCCCCGGACGCGGCAACGAGCAGTACTTC. Translation: CASSIPGRGNEQYF. This rearrangement joins TRBV19 to TRBJ2-7; D remains ambiguous. CDR3 length: 14 residues. The V end was cut by 3 bases, the J end by 5 bases, with 14 bases between. In germline, CDR1 is LNHDA, CDR2 SQIVND (reference sequence).

The J gene is TRBJ1-6, the V gene TRBV7-8; 8 nucleotides match TRBD1. Trimming took 5 bases from V and 0 from J; bases not matched to a gene: 6. Germline V CDR1 and CDR2: SGHVS, FQNEAQ. This CDR3 spans 17 amino acids. As DNA, the CDR3 is TGTGCCAGCAGCCCCAGGACAGGGAGCTCCTATAATTCACCCCTCCACTTT. This encodes CASSPRTGSSYNSPLHF.

The rearrangement links TRBV7-9 to TRBJ1-1; 7 nucleotides agree with TRBD1. V lost 4 bases to trimming and J lost 4 bases; unmatched junction nucleotides: 9. This CDR3 comprises 15 residues. Germline V gives CDR1 SEHNR, CDR2 FQNEAQ (reference sequence). CDR3: CASSYDRAGSTEAFF. As DNA, the CDR3 is TGTGCCAGCAGCTACGACAGGGCGGGGAGCACTGAAGCTTTCTTT.

The chain links TRBV5-1 to TRBJ1-1; 7 bases line up with TRBD1. The CDR3 is made up of 15 amino acids. The trim removed 4 bases at V and 4 bases at J, leaving 10 bases unmatched. Germline CDR1 reads SGHRS; CDR2 reads YFSETQ. CDR3 sequence reads: CASSQQGTVSTEAFF. Written as DNA, the CDR3 is TGCGCCAGCAGCCAACAGGGGACAGTGAGCACTGAAGCTTTCTTT.

This rearrangement joins TRBV6-5 to TRBJ2-7; possible D gene TRBD1, 6 bases. Germline V gives CDR1 MNHEY, CDR2 SVGAGI. Trimming removed 4 bases at V and 12 bases at J, with 19 bases between. This CDR3 comprises 13 residues. The chain's CDR3 is CASSSIEGGMGYF. In nucleotides, the CDR3 is TGTGCCAGCAGTTCCATCGAAGGGGGAATGGGGTACTTC.

This clone came up once. This chain joins TRBV4-2 and TRBJ1-3, with D unresolved. The CDR3 contains 16 residues. The V gene's germline CDR1 is LGHNA and CDR2 YNFKEQ. Trimming took 0 bases from V and 1 from J, leaving 10 bases between them. The CDR3 sequence: CASSQDRSPSGNTIYF. The CDR3 DNA reads TGTGCCAGCAGCCAAGATAGATCCCCGTCTGGAAACACCATATATTTT.

CDR3 sequence (DNA): TGTGCCAGCAGTCGAGTTCCGCCGGGGGGCTACACCTTC. Translated, it gives CASSRVPPGGYTF. The chain is built from TRBV28 and TRBJ1-2; no clear D. This CDR3 has 13 residues. V was trimmed by 5 bases and J by 8 bases, leaving 15 bases between them. Looked up from germline, CDR1 is MDHEN and CDR2 is SYDVKM.

The rearrangement links TRBV14 to TRBJ2-7, with no clear D. Trimming left V 2 bases short and J 4 bases short, with 6 bases between. CDR3 length: 12 residues. Germline V gene sequence: CDR1 SGHDN, CDR2 FVKESK. As DNA, the CDR3 is TGTGCCAGCAGCCAATACAGTTACGAGCAGTACTTC. Translated, it gives CASSQYSYEQYF.

The chain links TRBV4-1 to TRBJ1-5; 7 nucleotides match TRBD1. Germline CDR1 reads MGHRA; CDR2 reads YSYEKL. CDR3 length equals 16 residues. J gave up 3 bases and V 0 bases, and 5 bases lay outside the gene matches. The CDR3 is CASSQDWTGTNQPQHF. CDR3 coding DNA: TGCGCCAGCAGCCAAGATTGGACAGGAACCAATCAGCCCCAGCATTTT.

This clone appeared a few times. The CDR3 bases are TGTGCCAGCAGCTTCCAGGGTGAGGGGGAGACCCAGTACTTC. Protein sequence: CASSFQGEGETQYF. The genes are TRBV7-2 and TRBJ2-5; TRBD1 or TRBD2 may be the D gene (5 bases each). Germline-derived CDR1 and CDR2 are SGHTA and FQGNSA. The CDR3 totals 14 residues. Trimming pared 3 bases from V and 5 bases from J, leaving 13 bases between. The entire variable domain, with the rest obtained from reference TRBV7-2 and TRBJ2-5, is as follows: GAGVSQSPSNKVTEKGKDVELRCDPISGHTALYWYRQSLGQGLEFLIYFQGNSAPDKSGLPSDRFSAERTGGSVSTLTIQRTQQEDSAVYLCASSFQGEGETQYFGPGTRLLVL.

This chain uses TRBV18 with TRBJ2-7; 9 bases map to TRBD1. V was clipped by 4 bases and J by 7 bases; unmatched bases: 11. CDR3 size: 15 residues. Germline-derived CDR1 and CDR2 are KGHSH and LQKENI. DNA for the CDR3: TGTGCCAGCTCACTACCCGGGACAGGGTTGGGGGAGCAGTACTTC. Translating gives CASSLPGTGLGEQYF.

The sample holds one count of this clone. The rearrangement uses TRBV5-1 and TRBJ2-7; D could derive from TRBD1 or TRBD2 (5 bases each). This CDR3 has 13 amino acids. The germline gives CDR1 SGHRS, CDR2 YFSETQ. Trimming removed 0 bases from V and 3 bases from J, with 7 bases in between. The CDR3 spells CASSLGGDYEQYF. The DNA for the CDR3 is TGCGCCAGCAGCTTGGGAGGGGACTACGAGCAGTACTTC.

The chain joins TRBV11-3 to TRBJ2-2, with D maybe TRBD1 (6 bases). The germline CDR1 and CDR2 sequences are SGHNT and YENEEA. CDR3 length: 15 amino acids. The V and J ends lost 5 bases and 7 bases respectively, with 17 bases between them. The DNA for the CDR3 is TGTGCCAGCAGCCTGGGGCCTCAGGGGAACGGGGAGCTGTTTTTT. Translating it yields CASSLGPQGNGELFF.

This clone has a handful of counts. The rearrangement links TRBV28 to TRBJ1-6; the match to TRBD1 covers 7 bases. V shed 6 bases, J shed 8 bases, and the junction held 4 bases outside the gene matches. This CDR3 spans 13 amino acids. Germline V gene lookup returns CDR1 MDHEN and CDR2 SYDVKM. CDR3 sequence: CASRGQWHSPLHF. CDR3 sequence (DNA): TGTGCCAGCAGGGGACAGTGGCATTCACCCCTCCACTTT.

The chain employs TRBV19 and TRBJ2-3, with TRBD2 matching 11 bases. Unmatched junction bases numbered 6, after V lost 3 bases and J lost 4 bases. This CDR3 spans 16 amino acids. Germline CDR1 LNHDA, CDR2 SQIVND (reference sequence). The CDR3 protein is CASSISASGRPDTQYF. CDR3 DNA sequence: TGTGCCAGTAGTATTTCGGCTAGCGGGAGGCCAGATACGCAGTATTTT.

This clone has just a few counts. The V call is TRBV6-1, the J call TRBJ2-1; D gene ambiguous. Trimming removed 2 bases from V and 0 bases from J, with 8 bases in between. CDR1 is MNHNS, CDR2 SASEGT, per germline. This CDR3 contains 15 residues. The CDR3 nucleotides read TGTGCCAGCAGTGAAAGGTCCCTCTCCTACAATGAGCAGTTCTTC. It encodes CASSERSLSYNEQFF.

CDR3 bases: TGTGCCAGCAGTTCCTCGCAGGGGGCGCTTGGCTACACCTTC. Translated, it gives CASSSSQGALGYTF. The rearrangement uses TRBV28 and TRBJ1-2, with TRBD1 identical over 8 bases. This CDR3 is built from 14 residues. Germline CDR1 is MDHEN and CDR2 is SYDVKM. Trimming took 4 bases from V and 7 from J; bases not matched to a gene: 8.

The chain has TRBV11-3 and TRBJ1-6; 9 nucleotides agree with TRBD1. Germline V gene lookup returns CDR1 SGHNT and CDR2 YENEEA. The ends lost 3 bases at V and 7 bases at J; junction bases unmatched: 1. The CDR3 spans 14 residues. DNA for the CDR3: TGTGCCAGCAGCTTGGGGACAGGGAATTCACCCCTCCACTTT. It translates to CASSLGTGNSPLHF.

This chain connects TRBV6-5 to TRBJ1-2, with a tentative D call TRBD1 (5 bases). V lost 5 bases and J lost 7, with 14 bases in between. This CDR3 has 13 residues. Germline values: CDR1 MNHEY, CDR2 SVGAGI. CDR3 sequence: CASSGTYAPGYTF. The DNA for the CDR3 is TGTGCCAGCAGTGGGACCTACGCCCCTGGCTACACCTTC.

This sequence joins TRBV2 and TRBJ1-1; the D is unclear. Germline assignment: CDR1 SNHLY and CDR2 FYNNEI. The V and J ends lost 9 bases and 1 base respectively, with 15 bases between them. This CDR3 has 14 amino acids. The CDR3 here is CASRIRGGNTEAFF. The CDR3 nucleotides read TGTGCCAGTCGAATCCGGGGAGGGAACACTGAAGCTTTCTTT.

The chain links TRBV7-9 to TRBJ2-3, with TRBD2 identical over 9 bases. Germline V CDR1 and CDR2: SEHNR, FQNEAQ (reference sequence). The CDR3 is 14 residues long. Losses at the gene ends were 3 bases for V and 6 bases for J; bases not matched to a gene: 4. This CDR3 is CASSFSGSADTQYF. The DNA for the CDR3 is TGTGCCAGCAGCTTTAGCGGGAGCGCCGATACGCAGTATTTT.

V is TRBV5-1 and J is TRBJ2-7, with 8 bases matching TRBD2. Germline V gene data show CDR1 as SGHRS and CDR2 as YFSETQ. Germline trimming cut 4 bases from V and 7 bases from J; bases unmatched to any gene: 10. The CDR3 has 14 amino acids. The CDR3 spells CASSPQPTSEEQYF. The CDR3 nucleotides are TGCGCCAGCAGCCCTCAGCCGACTAGCGAAGAGCAGTACTTC.

V usage is TRBV7-8 and J usage is TRBJ2-2; D is perhaps TRBD2 (5 bases). Trimming stripped 5 bases from V and 1 base from J, with 14 bases between. The length of the CDR3 is 16 residues. The germline CDR1 and CDR2 sequences are SGHVS and FQNEAQ. CDR3 bases: TGTGCCAGCAGCCTCAACTCCGGGGAGAACACCGGGGAGCTGTTTTTT. This sequence encodes CASSLNSGENTGELFF.